The present TCR beta chain was sequenced within a study of T cells in Graves' hyperthyroidism and ophthalmopathy. General study results and limits: Blood also contained most expanded thyroid clonotypes above 0.001.

This clonotype was detected many times. Its specificity is unknown. Germline CDR1 is LGHDT and CDR2 is YNNKEL (reference sequence). The V and J ends lost 3 bases and 2 bases respectively, with 7 bases between them. This CDR3 has 13 amino acids. Template material for amplifying TCR beta CDR3 regions consisted of RNA transcripts. The primer set for the first-round RT-PCR of the TCR CDR3 was HTBI. TCRdb reanalysed the multiplex PCR reads using MiXCR and keeps one entry per CDR3 protein. The data hold roughly 170,000 distinct CDR3 sequences, with more than 15% observed a single time. Across 18 months, stable Graves' hyperthyroidism was marked by no progression to ophthalmopathy. It was uncontrolled infection, other autoimmune disease, pregnancy or lactation that excluded patients. Isolation of PBMCs was performed on about 10 ml fresh peripheral blood.

The sequencing sample was made of blood. The chain links TRBV3-1 to TRBJ1-2, with D uncertain. This TCR came from a woman in her forties or fifties with Graves' hyperthyroidism. The CDR3 loop is CASSQGRNYGYTF. The CDR3 bases are TGTGCCAGCAGCCAGGGGAGAAACTATGGCTACACCTTC.